This T cell receptor (beta chain) was observed in a study of cytomegalovirus exposure and HLA in healthy donors. Trimming shortened V by 3 bases and J by 5 bases, and 17 bases separated the two germline ends. This CDR3 is built from 15 residues. Germline V gives CDR1 SNHLY, CDR2 FYNNEI. Both 60 Vbeta primers and 13 Jbeta primers went into the PCR. Method: immunoSEQ multiplex PCR; TCRdb's copy keeps in-frame clones and lacks some. The repertoire includes over 100,000 clones, 75% to 85% of them detected once, and over 1.3% sits in the top ten. The sequencing sample was made of PBMCs. The source of this sequence is a woman aged 40 to 50 in good health and CMV-seronegative. The rearrangement joins TRBV2 to TRBJ2-7; D is possibly TRBD1 (5 bases). This chain's CDR3 is CASSDPTNTGDEQYF. In nucleotides, the CDR3 is TGTGCCAGCAGTGATCCCACCAATACAGGCGACGAGCAGTACTTC.